The clone carrying this TCR beta chain has ten or more counts. Its antigen remains unidentified. Researchers made TCR beta libraries by using iRepertoire HTBI primers and running Arm-PCR on CDR3 regions. In the authors' workflow: Sequenced samples collectively carried roughly 60 TRBV and 14 TRBJ segments. Using its own MiXCR run on the multiplex PCR reads, TCRdb lists one record per CDR3 protein. These V and J calls derive from TCRdb rather than the authors' analysis. The sample lists 500,000 or so distinct CDR3 sequences; less than 15% were seen once. This sample's time point: newly diagnosed GD, antithyroid drugs for less than 3 months. RNA extracted from PBMCs served as the sequencing template. Under American Thyroid Association guidelines, Graves' disease was diagnosed. The source of the sample is a study of regulatory T cells in long-lasting Graves disease. Study-wide findings and caveats: Persistent disease favored TRBV28, TRBJ1-2 and TRBJ2-5.

The V and J ends lost 6 bases and 7 bases, in that order; junction bases with no gene match: 11. Germline V gene lookup returns CDR1 MNHNS and CDR2 SASEGT. The CDR3 contains 15 residues. This same sample was also part of a study on T cells in Graves' hyperthyroidism and ophthalmopathy. That report notes: Ophthalmopathy was distinguished from stable hyperthyroidism by 13 V-J signatures.

The chain couples TRBV6-1 to TRBJ1-5; 8 nucleotides align to TRBD1. The TCR sequence derives from a woman aged 45-60 years with Graves disease. Sequences were derived from peripheral blood mononuclear cells (PBMCs), sampled at new diagnosis, from a patient treated with antithyroid drugs. CDR3 residues: CASSPNRGTLQPQHF. CDR3 sequence (DNA): TGTGCCAGCAGCCCAAACAGGGGGACCTTACAGCCCCAGCATTTT.